Below are 11 T cell receptor beta chains sequenced from a single sample in a study of CD8 T cells in ankylosing spondylitis. TCRdb ran MiXCR on the 5' RACE reads and lists one entry per CDR3 protein. Of 200,000 to 300,000 distinct CDR3 sequences listed, about 10% are singletons. Sequenced: blood, either unsorted or a sorted T cell fraction (not recorded which). The receptors were gathered from a male donor with ankylosing spondylitis or in good health (not recorded which).

This clonotype has at least ten counts. The chain recombines TRBV12-3 or TRBV12-4 with TRBJ2-7, with D unresolved. Trimming removed 2 bases from V and 5 bases from J, with 7 bases in between. The CDR3 sequence is 12 residues long. The CDR3 nucleotides read TGTGCCAGCAGTTTAAAATTCAACGAGCAGTACTTC. Encoded protein: CASSLKFNEQYF.

This clonotype was counted ten times or more. This chain connects TRBV5-1 to TRBJ1-1; D remains ambiguous. Trimming pared 3 bases from V and 6 bases from J, leaving 12 bases between. Germline V gene data show CDR1 as SGHRS and CDR2 as YFSETQ. This CDR3 has 13 residues. CDR3 nucleotide sequence: TGCGCCAGCAGCTCTCCGGGGATGGCTGAAGCTTTCTTT. Its translation is CASSSPGMAEAFF.

The chain uses TRBV20-1 and TRBJ2-5, with TRBD2 matching 10 bases. CDR3 length equals 13 residues. Germline-derived CDR1 and CDR2 are DFQATT and SNEGSKA (reference sequence). The ends lost 5 bases at V and 2 bases at J; junction bases unmatched: 2. This CDR3 is CSALAGGQETQYF. In nucleotides, the CDR3 is TGCAGTGCTTTAGCGGGGGGACAAGAGACCCAGTACTTC.

This clonotype was observed at least ten times. Here the CDR3 reads CASSVVSGGPVDSTDTQYF. DNA of the CDR3: TGTGCCAGCAGCGTAGTCTCGGGAGGGCCGGTGGATAGCACAGATACGCAGTATTTT. The V gene is TRBV9, the J gene TRBJ2-3, with 8 bases that match TRBD2. V shed 0 bases and J 0 bases; nucleotides not matched to a gene: 12. Per the germline V gene, CDR1 is SGDLS and CDR2 is YYNGEE. This CDR3 spans 19 amino acids.

This clonotype has at least ten counts. This CDR3 is CSASPVRRRVLYEQYF. The DNA of the CDR3 is TGCAGTGCTTCCCCGGTTAGACGACGAGTACTCTACGAGCAGTACTTC. This rearrangement joins TRBV20-1 to TRBJ2-7; D remains ambiguous. Germline values: CDR1 DFQATT, CDR2 SNEGSKA (reference sequence). Trimming removed 5 bases from V and 3 bases from J, with 23 bases in between. CDR3 size: 16 residues.

This clonotype was counted at least ten times. The chain carries TRBV20-1 and TRBJ2-1, with D unclear. This CDR3 is 11 amino acids long. Germline V CDR1 and CDR2: DFQATT, SNEGSKA (reference sequence). V shed 2 bases and J shed 4 bases, with 3 bases lying between them. The CDR3 loop is CSARSYNEQFF. The CDR3 nucleotides read TGCAGTGCTAGAAGTTACAATGAGCAGTTCTTC.

The table lists this clonotype with a few counts. The chain links TRBV20-1 to TRBJ2-3; D may match TRBD1 or TRBD2 (5 bases each). The V end lost 0 bases, the J end lost 0 bases, and 16 bases lay between the germline ends. This CDR3 is 17 amino acids long. Germline assignment: CDR1 DFQATT and CDR2 SNEGSKA (reference sequence). The CDR3 reads CSARDRGEGPSTDTQYF. CDR3 nucleotide sequence: TGCAGTGCTAGAGATCGGGGAGAGGGACCTAGCACAGATACGCAGTATTTT.

The sample holds many counts of this clonotype. The rearrangement uses TRBV24-1 and TRBJ2-1; the D gene could be TRBD1 or TRBD2 (5 bases each). Germline V gives CDR1 KGHDR, CDR2 SFDVKD. V lost 5 bases, J lost 6 bases, and 16 bases lay in between. This CDR3 comprises 15 residues. Written as DNA, the CDR3 is TGTGCCACCAGTGGACAGCTTGACTACGTCAATGAGCAGTTCTTC. This encodes CATSGQLDYVNEQFF.

This clonotype came up many times. The CDR3, as DNA: TGCAGTGCTAGAGATCGTCGGGGTTTCTACGAGCAGTACTTC. It translates to CSARDRRGFYEQYF. V is TRBV20-1 and J is TRBJ2-7; D may be TRBD2 (5 bases). Germline CDR1 reads DFQATT; CDR2 reads SNEGSKA (reference sequence). The CDR3 length is 14 residues. Deletions cut 0 bases from V and 3 bases from J, with 12 bases between.

This clonotype was detected many times. The rearrangement uses TRBV6-4 and TRBJ2-1; 9 bases line up with TRBD1. This CDR3 contains 15 residues. The germline CDR1 and CDR2 sequences are MRHNA and SNTAGT. V shed 9 bases and J 6 bases; nucleotides not matched to a gene: 12. In nucleotides, the CDR3 is TGTGCCAGTAGCCCCACGGGACAGGGTGGCAATGAGCAGTTCTTC. Protein: CASSPTGQGGNEQFF.

This clonotype was picked up a small number of times. The chain links TRBV6-5 to TRBJ1-4; 7 positions match TRBD1. With V trimmed by 0 bases and J by 7 bases, 11 bases remained unmatched. The CDR3 loop spans 17 amino acids. CDR1 and CDR2 from the germline V gene are MNHEY and SVGAGI. CDR3 sequence: CASSYSFSGQRLEKLFF. As DNA, the CDR3 is TGTGCCAGCAGTTACTCGTTTTCGGGACAGAGACTTGAAAAACTGTTTTTT.